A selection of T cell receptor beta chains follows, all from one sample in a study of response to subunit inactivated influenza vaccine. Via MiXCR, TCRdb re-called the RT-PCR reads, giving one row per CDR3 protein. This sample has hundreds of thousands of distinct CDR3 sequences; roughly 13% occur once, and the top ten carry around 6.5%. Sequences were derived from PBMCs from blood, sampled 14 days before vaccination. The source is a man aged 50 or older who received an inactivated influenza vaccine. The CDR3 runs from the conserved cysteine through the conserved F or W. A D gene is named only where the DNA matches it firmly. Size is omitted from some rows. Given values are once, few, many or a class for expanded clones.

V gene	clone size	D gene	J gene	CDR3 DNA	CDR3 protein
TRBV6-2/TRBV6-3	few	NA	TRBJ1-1	TGTGCCAGCAGTTACTCTGCAGGGGCCTACACTGAAGCTTTCTTT	CASSYSAGAYTEAFF
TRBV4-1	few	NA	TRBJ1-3	TGCGCCAGCAGCCAAGGCCTCGGGGGAGGTGGAAACACCATATATTTT	CASSQGLGGGGNTIYF
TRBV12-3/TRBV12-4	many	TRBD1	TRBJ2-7	TGTGCCAGCAGTTTAGGGACAGGGAATGAGCGGCAGTACTTC	CASSLGTGNERQYF
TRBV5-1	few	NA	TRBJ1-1	TGCGCCAGCAGCTTGGCCCCCACGGGGATGTCCACTGAAGCTTTCTTT	CASSLAPTGMSTEAFF
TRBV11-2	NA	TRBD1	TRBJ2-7	TGTGCCAGCAGCTCAACCGGGACAGGGGGGCACGAGCAGTACTTC	CASSSTGTGGHEQYF
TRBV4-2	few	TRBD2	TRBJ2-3	TGTGCCAGCAGCCCCGGGACTAGCGGCTACACAGATACGCAGTATTTT	CASSPGTSGYTDTQYF
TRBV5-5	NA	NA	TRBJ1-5	TGTGCCAGCAGCTTGGACGGACATAGCAATCAGCCCCAGCATTTT	CASSLDGHSNQPQHF
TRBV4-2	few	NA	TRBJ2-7	TGTGCCAGCAGCCAAGATCGGGGGGCCGAGCAGTACTTC	CASSQDRGAEQYF
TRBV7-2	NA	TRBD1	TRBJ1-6	TGTGCCAGCAGCTCACGACAGGGTTCGGGGTATAATTCACCCCTCCACTTT	CASSSRQGSGYNSPLHF
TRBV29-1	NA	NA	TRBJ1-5	TGCAGCGTTTCGTCGGGGCCCAATCAGCCCCAGCATTTT	CSVSSGPNQPQHF
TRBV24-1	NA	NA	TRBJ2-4	TGTGCCACCAGTGCCATAGGGCTGAGGTTAGCCAAAAACATTCAGTACTTC	CATSAIGLRLAKNIQYF